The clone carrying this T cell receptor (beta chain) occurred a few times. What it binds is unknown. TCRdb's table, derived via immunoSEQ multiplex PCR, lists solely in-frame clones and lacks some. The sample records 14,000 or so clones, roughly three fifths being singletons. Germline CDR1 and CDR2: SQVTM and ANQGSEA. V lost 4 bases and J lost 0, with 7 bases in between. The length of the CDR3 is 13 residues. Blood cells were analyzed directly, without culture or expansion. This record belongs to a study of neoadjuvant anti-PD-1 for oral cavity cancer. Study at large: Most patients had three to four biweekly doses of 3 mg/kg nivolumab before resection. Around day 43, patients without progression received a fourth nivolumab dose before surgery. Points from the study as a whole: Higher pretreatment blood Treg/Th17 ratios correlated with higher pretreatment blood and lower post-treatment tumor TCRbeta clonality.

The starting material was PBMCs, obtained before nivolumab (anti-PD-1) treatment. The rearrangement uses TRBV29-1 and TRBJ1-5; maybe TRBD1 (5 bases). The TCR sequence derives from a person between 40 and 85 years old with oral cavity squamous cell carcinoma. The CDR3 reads CSVATDSNQPQHF. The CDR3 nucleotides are TGCAGCGTTGCGACAGATAGCAATCAGCCCCAGCATTTT.